This TCR beta chain stems from a study of blood T cell repertoires in COVID-19. Looking at the study overall: Nucleic acid was either cDNA or gDNA, and it came from T cells, B-cell-depleted T cells, or PBMCs.

Only in-frame clones appear in the TCRdb table, and some are missing; sequencing was by immunoSEQ multiplex PCR. This sample carries 210,000 or so clones, more than 70% of them seen once, and the ten largest clones take around 4%. This CDR3 is built from 13 residues. Membership in each cohort depended on participant-reported clinical history. The chain has TRBV21-1 and TRBJ1-2; TRBD1, the D gene given by the table, was not confirmed from the DNA. TRBV21-1 is a pseudogene. The sample taken for sequencing was PBMCs or T cells enriched from blood (not recorded which). The source of this sequence is a man aged 30-40 years with acute COVID-19. The CDR3: CASSKGAFYGYTF. CDR3 DNA: TGTGCCAGCAGCAAAGGGGCTTTCTATGGCTACACCTTC.